This T cell receptor beta chain originates from a study of metastatic and nonmetastatic thyroid tumors. Study in general: It was across blood and tumor or nodule tissue from malignant and benign thyroid patients that repertoires were compared.

Germline values: CDR1 MNHEY, CDR2 SVGEGT. The CDR3 extends over 12 amino acids. TCRdb re-analyzed the PCR reads through MiXCR. This table has around 89,000 clones, more than 12% appearing once. Thyroid surgery took place with no prior treatment in any patient. This clone came up a few times. The junction differs from germline at one of its ends, possibly a read error. The sample was blood. The rearrangement uses TRBV6-2 or TRBV6-3 and TRBJ1-5, with no clear D. The clonotype originates from a female donor with papillary thyroid cancer or a benign thyroid nodule (not recorded which). Some clones in this sample may be carry-over from other donors' samples. The CDR3 sequence: CVSGYERQPQHF. Written as DNA, the CDR3 is TGTGTCAGCGGCTACGAGCGACAGCCCCAGCATTTT.